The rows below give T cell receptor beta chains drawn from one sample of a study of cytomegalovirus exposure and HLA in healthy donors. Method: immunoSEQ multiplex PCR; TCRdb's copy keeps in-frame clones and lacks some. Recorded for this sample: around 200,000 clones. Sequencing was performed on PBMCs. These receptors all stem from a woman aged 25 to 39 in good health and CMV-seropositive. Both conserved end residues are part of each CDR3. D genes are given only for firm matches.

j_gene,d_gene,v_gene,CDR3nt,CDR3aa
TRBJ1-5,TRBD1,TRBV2,TGTGCCAGCAGTGGACAGGGGGCGCGTATCAATCAGCCCCGGCATTTT,CASSGQGARINQPRHF
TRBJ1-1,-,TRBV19,TGTGCCAGTAGTCTCCGGGGGGTGAACACTGAAGCTTTCTTT,CASSLRGVNTEAFF
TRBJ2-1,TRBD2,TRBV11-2,TGTGCCAGCAGCTTGCAGCGGGGGGGCCAAAATGAGCAGTTCTTC,CASSLQRGGQNEQFF
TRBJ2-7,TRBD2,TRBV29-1,TGCAGCGTTACCCAACCGGGACTAGGTAGTAGCGAGCAGTACTTC,CSVTQPGLGSSEQYF
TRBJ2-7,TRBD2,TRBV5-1,TGCGCCAGCAGCCAAACTAGCGGGGTGGACTACGAGCAGTACTTC,CASSQTSGVDYEQYF
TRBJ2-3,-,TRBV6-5,TGTGCCAGCAGTTTCGTAAGCGGGTCCGATACGCAGTATTTT,CASSFVSGSDTQYF
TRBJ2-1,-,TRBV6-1,TGTGCCAGCAGAGACTATTTAGCAACCTACAATGAGCAGTTCTTC,CASRDYLATYNEQFF
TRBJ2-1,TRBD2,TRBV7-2,TGTGCCAGCAGCTTAAGGGGGCTAGCGGGAGGAGGGGAGCAGTTCTTC,CASSLRGLAGGGEQFF
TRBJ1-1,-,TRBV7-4,TGTGCCAGCAGCTTACCTTGGCTGAACACTGAAGCTTTCTTT,CASSLPWLNTEAFF
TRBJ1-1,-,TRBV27,TGTGCCAGCAGTTTATCGGGCGCGGAGGGAAGGACTGAAGCTTTCTTT,CASSLSGAEGRTEAFF
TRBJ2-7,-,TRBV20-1,TGCAGTGCTAGAGATTTTAACGAGCAGTACTTC,CSARDFNEQYF
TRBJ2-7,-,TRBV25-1,TGTGCCAGCAGTGGAATGGCCGCGAGGGAGCAGTACTTC,CASSGMAAREQYF
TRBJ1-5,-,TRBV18,TGTGCCAGCTCACCACCCACAACAGGCAATCAGCCCCAGCATTTT,CASSPPTTGNQPQHF
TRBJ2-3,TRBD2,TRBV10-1,TGCGCCAGCAGTGAGTCGACTGGAGCGGGGAGCACAGATACGCAGTATTTT,CASSESTGAGSTDTQYF
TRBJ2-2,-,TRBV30,TGTGCCTGGGGGGCCCGCGGGGAGCTGTTTTTT,CAWGARGELFF
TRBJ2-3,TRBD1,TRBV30,TGTGCCTGGAGTGTAGGGGGCGATACGCAGTATTTT,CAWSVGGDTQYF
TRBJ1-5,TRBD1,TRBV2,TGTGCCAGCAATCCGGGACAGGGGATCAATCAGCCCCAGCATTTT,CASNPGQGINQPQHF
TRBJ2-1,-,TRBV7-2,TGTGCCAGCAGCTTAGGAAGGGGATCTGAGCAGTTCTTC,CASSLGRGSEQFF
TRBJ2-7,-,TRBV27,TGTGCCAGCAGTCTAAATGGGGGGACGGGCGAGCAGTACTTC,CASSLNGGTGEQYF
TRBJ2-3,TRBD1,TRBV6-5,TGTGCCAGCAGTTACGGGGGACAGGTGGGGACAGATACGCAGTATTTT,CASSYGGQVGTDTQYF
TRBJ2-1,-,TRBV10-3,TGTGCCATCCGCCAGGCGGGATCCTACAATGAGCAGTTCTTC,CAIRQAGSYNEQFF
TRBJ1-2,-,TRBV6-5,TGTGCCAGCAGTCGGGCGGCGCGGGGGTATGGCTACACCTTC,CASSRAARGYGYTF
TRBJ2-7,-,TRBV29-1,TGCAGCGTTGAAGAGGGGGGACCCGAAAGCGAGCAGTACTTC,CSVEEGGPESEQYF
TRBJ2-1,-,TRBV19,TGTGCCAGTATCGGGGGAGGTGAGGCCTACAATGAGCAGTTCTTC,CASIGGGEAYNEQFF
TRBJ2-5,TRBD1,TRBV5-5,TGTGCCAGCAGCCCAGAACAGGGGTTGGGCCAAGAGACCCAGTACTTC,CASSPEQGLGQETQYF
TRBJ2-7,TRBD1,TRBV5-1,TGCGCCAGCAGCCACAATGGACAGGGGGTCCACGAGCAGTACTTC,CASSHNGQGVHEQYF
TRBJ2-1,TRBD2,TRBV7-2,TGTGCCAGCACCATCCCCGGGACTAGTTACAATGAGCAGTTCTTC,CASTIPGTSYNEQFF